The clone carrying this T cell receptor (beta chain) occurred once. Its antigen is still unknown. The CDR3 totals 10 residues. The germline V gene has CDR1 DFQATT and CDR2 SNEGSKA (reference sequence). Trimming removed 6 bases at V and 10 bases at J, with 12 bases between. After constant-region reverse-primer amplification, full-length variable regions underwent semi-nested PCR with Nested Universal Primer A. In TCRdb, the 5' RACE reads were re-called with MiXCR into one record per CDR3 protein. The sample has tens of thousands of distinct CDR3 sequences, 27% seen once. Study-wide results and caveats: Tumor memory CD4+ T cell TCR gene usage clustered with blood and lymph node memory CD4+ cells and lymph node naive CD4+ cells. Tumor-infiltrating Treg TCR alpha and beta sequences overlapped most with tumor naive CD4+ T cells, then blood naive. Larger-cohort validation covered only one TCR beta V-J rearrangement.

The sorted Tregs were CD4+CD25+CD127-/low cells. Input material: tumor-infiltrating Tregs sorted from the breast tumor. The chain links TRBV20-1 to TRBJ1-1; tentatively, D is TRBD1 (5 bases). The TCR was taken from a female donor with breast cancer. The CDR3 DNA sequence: TGCAGTGCCCCGGACATGGTAGCTTTCTTT. Protein product: CSAPDMVAFF.